This passage covers 21 T cell receptor beta chains from one sample sequenced in a study of cytomegalovirus exposure and HLA in healthy donors. This PCR relied on a set of 60 Vbeta primers and 13 Jbeta primers. Measured with immunoSEQ multiplex PCR; TCRdb has only the in-frame clones, and not every one. Of about 150,000 clones listed, 85% to 90% are singletons. What was sequenced was PBMCs. These TCRs come from a woman in her 30s in good health and CMV-seronegative.

J is TRBJ1-1 and V is TRBV28; the D gene is possibly TRBD1 (5 bases). Germline CDR1 and CDR2: MDHEN and SYDVKM. The CDR3 is made up of 17 amino acids. The germline V and J ends were trimmed by 2 bases and 1 base, with 17 bases remaining between them. The CDR3, as DNA: TGTGCCAGCAGTTTAGGGGGAGGGGCCACAAAGAACACTGAAGCTTTCTTT. This encodes CASSLGGGATKNTEAFF.

The chain has TRBV13 and TRBJ2-3; 7 bases are shared with TRBD2. Germline assignment: CDR1 PRHDT and CDR2 FYEKMQ (reference sequence). Germline trimming cut 3 bases from V and 1 base from J; bases unmatched to any gene: 4. The CDR3 is made up of 15 amino acids. CDR3 sequence (DNA): TGTGCCAGCAGCTTGCGCCTAGCGGGCACAGATACGCAGTATTTT. Amino acid sequence: CASSLRLAGTDTQYF. The full variable domain, in which reference TRBV13 and TRBJ2-3 provide the parts outside the CDR3, is AAGVIQSPRHLIKEKRETATLKCYPIPRHDTVYWYQQGPGQDPQFLISFYEKMQSDKGSIPDRFSAQQFSDYHSELNMSSLELGDSALYFCASSLRLAGTDTQYFGPGTRLTVL.

This rearrangement joins TRBV7-8 to TRBJ2-5; TRBD2 matches 14 bases. This CDR3 has 18 amino acids. Germline-derived CDR1 and CDR2 are SGHVS and FQNEAQ. V lost 5 bases to trimming and J lost 0 bases; unmatched junction nucleotides: 8. This CDR3 reads CASSMGLAGALYQETQYF. The DNA of the CDR3 is TGTGCCAGCAGCATGGGACTAGCGGGGGCCCTGTACCAAGAGACCCAGTACTTC.

In regard to this clone: One end of the junction is discordant with germline, which a read error may explain. CDR3 sequence reads: CASGLGQGYNYGYTF. CDR3 nucleotide sequence: TGTGCCAGCGGCTTGGGACAGGGATATAACTATGGCTACACCTTC. The chain recombines TRBV5-4 with TRBJ1-2; 9 bases fit TRBD1. In germline, CDR1 is SGHNT, CDR2 YYREEE (reference sequence). The CDR3 is 15 amino acids. Looking up the rest from reference TRBV5-4 and TRBJ1-2 gives the full variable domain: ETGVTQSPTHLIKTRGQQVTLRCSSQSGHNTVSWYQQALGQGPQFIFQYYREEENGRGNFPPRFSGLQFPNYSSELNVNALELDDSALYLCASGLGQGYNYGYTFGSGTRLTVV.

The chain is built from TRBV19 and TRBJ2-7; 10 nucleotides agree with TRBD2. Germline assignment: CDR1 LNHDA and CDR2 SQIVND (reference sequence). V was pared by 3 bases and J by 3 bases, with 5 bases of the junction left unmatched. The CDR3 spans 15 residues. The CDR3 sequence is CASSILAGGYYEQYF. CDR3 sequence (DNA): TGTGCCAGTAGTATCTTAGCGGGAGGTTACTACGAGCAGTACTTC.

CDR3 DNA sequence: TGTGCCATCAGTTCAGTCGCGAACTATGAAGCTTTCTTT. Protein: CAISSVANYEAFF. V and J are TRBV10-3 and TRBJ1-1; D call uncertain. CDR3 size: 13 residues. The V gene lost 5 bases and the J gene lost 7 bases, with 14 bases spanning the gap. Germline V gene sequence: CDR1 ENHRY, CDR2 SYGVKD.

This clone was seen a single time. The J gene is TRBJ1-2, the V gene TRBV29-1; TRBD1 matches at 9 bases. After removal of 7 bases from V and 4 bases from J, the junction contained 7 bases not matched to a gene. The CDR3 sequence is 13 residues long. Germline V gene data show CDR1 as SQVTM and CDR2 as ANQGSEA. The CDR3 reads CSASDRGTYGYTF. The DNA for the CDR3 is TGCAGCGCGAGCGACAGGGGGACCTATGGCTACACCTTC.

V usage is TRBV27 and J usage is TRBJ1-1; D unclear. The CDR3 has 14 residues. Trimming shortened V by 2 bases and J by 4 bases, and 11 bases separated the two germline ends. The germline V gene has CDR1 MNHEY and CDR2 SMNVEV (reference sequence). The CDR3 region is CASSLNYGGTEAFF. The DNA for the CDR3 is TGTGCCAGCAGTTTAAACTATGGAGGCACTGAAGCTTTCTTT.

Concerning this clone: One junction end does not reproduce the germline sequence, and a read error may be involved. This chain joins TRBV7-9 and TRBJ2-2; possible D gene TRBD1, 5 bases. CDR1 is SEHNR, CDR2 FQNEAQ, per germline (reference sequence). The CDR3 is 14 amino acids. CDR3 bases: TGTTCCAGCAGCGTGAATACAGGTACCGGGGAGCTGTTTTTT. This translates into CSSSVNTGTGELFF.

The chain joins TRBV5-1 to TRBJ2-3; perhaps TRBD2 as D (6 bases). The germline CDR1 and CDR2 sequences are SGHRS and YFSETQ. The V end was cut by 4 bases, the J end by 0 bases, with 12 bases between. The CDR3 is 15 residues long. This CDR3 reads CASSAPGTSTDTQYF. The CDR3 DNA follows: TGCGCCAGCAGCGCACCCGGGACTAGCACAGATACGCAGTATTTT.

The CDR3 sequence is CASSSGGLSYEQYF. The CDR3 bases are TGTGCCAGCAGTTCAGGGGGGCTCTCCTACGAGCAGTACTTC. The chain couples TRBV27 to TRBJ2-7; D is possibly TRBD1 (7 bases). Germline V CDR1 and CDR2: MNHEY, SMNVEV (reference sequence). Trimming took 4 bases from V and 0 from J, leaving 10 bases between them. CDR3 length equals 14 residues.

The chain is built from TRBV7-2 and TRBJ2-4; D is perhaps TRBD2 (8 bases). The CDR3 is 17 amino acids. The V and J ends lost 1 base and 4 bases respectively, with 17 bases between them. Germline V gives CDR1 SGHTA, CDR2 FQGNSA. The CDR3, as DNA: TGTGCCAGCAGCTTAGACGTAGCGGGACAGAGAAAAAACATTCAGTACTTC. Translation gives CASSLDVAGQRKNIQYF.

The rearrangement joins TRBV5-1 to TRBJ2-3, with 7 bases matching TRBD2. The CDR3 loop spans 15 amino acids. The junction had 3 bases not matched to a gene; V was cut back by 2 bases and J by 0 bases. Germline CDR1 SGHRS, CDR2 YFSETQ. The CDR3 DNA reads TGCGCCAGCAGCTTCGGGGGGACTAGCACAGATACGCAGTATTTT. This translates into CASSFGGTSTDTQYF.

The chain employs TRBV7-9 and TRBJ2-3; no firm D call. V was trimmed by 5 bases and J by 6 bases, leaving 9 bases between them. The CDR3 contains 12 residues. Germline loops: CDR1 SEHNR, CDR2 FQNEAQ (reference sequence). CDR3 amino acids: CASSRYLDTQYF. The CDR3 DNA is TGTGCCAGCAGCCGGTATTTGGATACGCAGTATTTT.

The chain recombines TRBV10-1 with TRBJ1-2; D perhaps matches TRBD1 (5 bases). The CDR3 is made up of 15 amino acids. V lost 3 bases, J lost 5 bases, and 16 bases lay in between. Germline V lookup: CDR1 WNHNN, CDR2 SYGVQD (reference sequence). CDR3 sequence (DNA): TGCGCCAGCAGTGATGGGGCAGGGTTTGATTATGGCTACACCTTC. This codes for CASSDGAGFDYGYTF.

The chain recombines TRBV11-1 with TRBJ2-1, with 11 bases fitting TRBD2. In germline, CDR1 is SGHAT, CDR2 FQDESV (reference sequence). The CDR3 length is 16 residues. The trim removed 2 bases at V and 7 bases at J, leaving 7 bases unmatched. CDR3 sequence reads: CASSLHSGGARNEQFF. The CDR3 coding sequence is TGTGCCAGCAGCTTACATAGCGGGGGGGCTAGGAATGAGCAGTTCTTC.

In DNA form, the CDR3 reads TGTGCCAGCAGTTTAGACAGCTCCTACGAGCAGTACTTC. Its protein product is CASSLDSSYEQYF. This chain joins TRBV28 and TRBJ2-7; D perhaps matches TRBD1 (5 bases). The CDR3 is 13 amino acids. V was pared by 2 bases and J by 0 bases, with 5 bases between. Germline assignment: CDR1 MDHEN and CDR2 SYDVKM. Based on the CDR3 plus reference TRBV28 and TRBJ2-7, the full variable domain is DVKVTQSSRYLVKRTGEKVFLECVQDMDHENMFWYRQDPGLGLRLIYFSYDVKMKEKGDIPEGYSVSREKKERFSLILESASTNQTSMYLCASSLDSSYEQYFGPGTRLTVT.

This chain uses TRBV7-2 with TRBJ1-5, with 11 bases fitting TRBD1. This CDR3 is 16 amino acids long. Germline V CDR1 and CDR2: SGHTA, FQGNSA. With 3 bases clipped from V and 2 bases from J, the junction kept 3 bases outside the gene matches. The CDR3 sequence is CASSFGGQGGNQPQHF. The DNA for the CDR3 is TGTGCCAGCAGCTTCGGGGGACAGGGGGGCAATCAGCCCCAGCATTTT.

The chain is built from TRBV7-2 and TRBJ2-5; D possibly corresponds to TRBD2 (5 bases). V was pared by 4 bases and J by 6 bases, with 18 bases between. In germline, CDR1 is SGHTA, CDR2 FQGNSA. This CDR3 has 15 amino acids. The CDR3 sequence is CASSSPPGWAKTQYF. CDR3 DNA: TGTGCCAGCAGCTCGCCACCGGGGTGGGCGAAGACCCAGTACTTC.

The chain couples TRBV5-6 to TRBJ2-1; perhaps TRBD2 as D (7 bases). Germline V gives CDR1 SGHDT, CDR2 YYEEEE. This CDR3 has 15 amino acids. With 5 bases removed from V and 0 bases from J, the gap between germline ends came to 12 bases. The CDR3 here is CASSGGGGSYNEQFF. In DNA, the CDR3 is TGTGCCAGCAGTGGGGGAGGGGGCTCCTACAATGAGCAGTTCTTC.

J is TRBJ2-7 and V is TRBV10-3, with D tentatively TRBD2 (5 bases). Germline CDR1 and CDR2: ENHRY and SYGVKD. This CDR3 comprises 14 residues. Deletions cut 0 bases from V and 2 bases from J, with 8 bases between. The CDR3 DNA sequence: TGTGCCATCAGTGAGTCGCGGGTACCCTACGAGCAGTACTTC. Its translation is CAISESRVPYEQYF.